Presented here are 23 T cell receptor beta chains from one specimen sequenced in a study of blood T cell repertoires in COVID-19. The repertoire was sequenced with immunoSEQ multiplex PCR; TCRdb's copy has only in-frame clones and lacks some. Of about 480,000 clones listed, about 85% are singletons. Specimen: PBMCs or T cells enriched from blood (not recorded which). All receptors derive from a woman aged 18-35 years with acute COVID-19.

The V gene is TRBV10-1, the J gene TRBJ1-1; 9 nucleotides match TRBD1. This CDR3 has 14 amino acids. J lost 6 bases, V lost 0 bases, and 2 bases had no gene match. Germline CDR1 reads WNHNN; CDR2 reads SYGVQD (reference sequence). The CDR3 is CASSESWDRAEAFF. For the CDR3, the DNA is TGCGCCAGCAGTGAGTCGTGGGACAGGGCTGAAGCTTTCTTT.

The chain links TRBV19 to TRBJ1-1; the match to TRBD1 covers 8 bases. Losses at the gene ends were 8 bases for V and 0 bases for J; bases not matched to a gene: 11. The CDR3 covers 16 residues. In germline, CDR1 is LNHDA, CDR2 SQIVND (reference sequence). Here the CDR3 reads CASDSGQALLNTEAFF. CDR3 nucleotide sequence: TGTGCCAGTGATTCGGGACAGGCCCTTTTGAACACTGAAGCTTTCTTT.

There are a few counts of this clone. This rearrangement joins TRBV12-3 or TRBV12-4 to TRBJ2-5, with 7 bases aligning to TRBD1. The CDR3 is 13 residues long. Trimming removed 4 bases from V and 2 bases from J; junction bases left unmatched: 1. Here the CDR3 reads CASSYRGQETQYF. In DNA form, the CDR3 reads TGTGCCAGCAGTTACAGGGGACAAGAGACCCAGTACTTC.

CDR3 in amino acids: CASSQSGLLNTEAFF. CDR3 sequence (DNA): TGTGCCAGCAGTCAATCGGGACTATTGAACACTGAAGCTTTCTTT. This chain links TRBV6-5 with TRBJ1-1; possibly TRBD1 for D (5 bases). This CDR3 is built from 15 residues. Germline CDR1 MNHEY, CDR2 SVGAGI. V gave up 5 bases and J gave up 0 bases, with 13 bases separating them.

The rearrangement links TRBV10-2 to TRBJ1-3; 8 bases are a match to TRBD1. Germline V gene data show CDR1 as WSHSY and CDR2 as SAAADI. Unmatched junction bases numbered 5, after V lost 10 bases and J lost 0 bases. The CDR3 runs 14 residues. The CDR3 reads CATWDRYSGNTIYF. The DNA for the CDR3 is TGCGCCACCTGGGACAGGTACTCTGGAAACACCATATATTTT.

V usage is TRBV19 and J usage is TRBJ1-6; perhaps TRBD1 as D (5 bases). The CDR3 sequence is 15 residues long. Germline CDR1 reads LNHDA; CDR2 reads SQIVND (reference sequence). Trimming took off 6 bases at V and 10 bases at J, with 19 bases between the two ends. CDR3 nucleotides: TGTGCCAGTAGCGGCAGGGTAGTAGCTGGATCACCCCTCCACTTT. Translating gives CASSGRVVAGSPLHF.

The J gene is TRBJ1-1, the V gene TRBV10-2; the match to TRBD1 covers 7 bases. The CDR3 is made up of 11 amino acids. Trimming took 4 bases from V and 9 from J; bases not matched to a gene: 2. Germline V gives CDR1 WSHSY, CDR2 SAAADI. CDR3 DNA: TGCGCCAGCAGTGCGACAGGGAAAGCTTTCTTT. It specifies CASSATGKAFF.

The chain couples TRBV7-2 to TRBJ2-2; no firm D call. The germline V gene encodes CDR1 SGHTA and CDR2 FQGNSA. The CDR3 sequence is 12 residues long. The V and J ends lost 5 bases and 2 bases respectively, with 3 bases between them. The CDR3 DNA reads TGTGCCAGCAGCACTAACACCGGGGAGCTGTTTTTT. Protein sequence: CASSTNTGELFF.

This chain links TRBV21-1 with TRBJ2-7; the table's D call TRBD2 went unverified against the DNA. TRBV21-1 is assigned pseudogene status. CDR3 length equals 17 residues. CDR3 amino acids: CASSTCNGTSGGDEQYF. In DNA, the CDR3 is TGTGCCAGCAGCACATGTAATGGGACTAGCGGGGGAGATGAGCAGTACTTC.

The CDR3 protein is CASSYGAGLSYEQYF. The CDR3 bases are TGTGCCAGCAGTTACGGAGCGGGGCTCTCCTACGAGCAGTACTTC. The chain is built from TRBV6-5 and TRBJ2-7, with 7 bases aligning to TRBD2. J gave up 0 bases and V 2 bases, and 4 bases lay outside the gene matches. The CDR3 spans 15 residues. Germline V CDR1 and CDR2: MNHEY, SVGAGI.

This chain joins TRBV11-2 and TRBJ2-2; TRBD1 might be the D (5 bases). Trimming left V 1 base short and J 7 bases short, with 10 bases between. This CDR3 comprises 14 residues. The germline gives CDR1 SGHAT, CDR2 FQNNGV. CDR3 DNA: TGTGCCAGCAGCTTAGCAGGGATCAACGGGGAGCTGTTTTTT. Amino acids: CASSLAGINGELFF.

The V and J genes are TRBV3-1 (or the pseudogene TRBV3-2) and TRBJ1-2; D is perhaps TRBD1 (6 bases). The V and J ends lost 4 bases and 3 bases respectively, with 9 bases between them. Germline CDR1 and CDR2: LGHDT and YNNKEL (reference sequence). This CDR3 has 13 residues. The CDR3 sequence is CASSRRQDYGYTF. The DNA of the CDR3 is TGTGCCAGCAGCCGTCGACAGGACTATGGCTACACCTTC.

The J gene is TRBJ1-6, the V gene TRBV27, with D uncertain. This CDR3 is 14 amino acids long. Germline V gene data show CDR1 as MNHEY and CDR2 as SMNVEV (reference sequence). Trimming took 3 bases from V and 6 from J, leaving 9 bases between them. The CDR3 DNA reads as TGTGCCAGCAGTTTCCCAGGCCCTAATTCACCCCTCCACTTT. It translates to CASSFPGPNSPLHF.

The V call is TRBV11-2, the J call TRBJ2-7; TRBD1 matches 7 bases. The V gene's germline CDR1 is SGHAT and CDR2 FQNNGV. The V gene end was trimmed by 5 bases and the J gene end by 7 bases; junction bases not matched to a gene: 8. The CDR3 is 13 amino acids. CDR3 nucleotide sequence: TGTGCCAGCAGCCTTCTGACAGGGTCGGAGCAGTACTTC. Its protein product is CASSLLTGSEQYF.

This chain links TRBV5-1 with TRBJ1-2; possible D gene TRBD1, 5 bases. V lost 0 bases and J 3 bases, leaving 12 bases between the germline ends. The CDR3 runs to 15 residues. CDR1 is SGHRS and CDR2 is YFSETQ in the germline V gene. The CDR3 nucleotides are TGCGCCAGCAGCTTGGTTACAGGTCGGGACTATGGCTACACCTTC. Protein product: CASSLVTGRDYGYTF. The full variable domain, with the rest looked up from reference TRBV5-1 and TRBJ1-2, is KAGVTQTPRYLIKTRGQQVTLSCSPISGHRSVSWYQQTPGQGLQFLFEYFSETQRNKGNFPGRFSGRQFSNSRSEMNVSTLELGDSALYLCASSLVTGRDYGYTFGSGTRLTVV.

The chain recombines TRBV28 with TRBJ1-6, with 7 bases identical to TRBD1. Germline values: CDR1 MDHEN, CDR2 SYDVKM. Trimming removed 5 bases from V and 5 bases from J; junction bases left unmatched: 6. This CDR3 spans 15 amino acids. The CDR3 sequence: CASSDSTGHNSPLHF. CDR3 nucleotide sequence: TGTGCCAGCAGTGACTCGACAGGGCATAATTCACCCCTCCACTTT.

The rearrangement links TRBV30 to TRBJ1-3; TRBD1 is a possible D gene (5 bases). This CDR3 contains 16 residues. Germline V lookup: CDR1 GTSNPN, CDR2 SVGIG (reference sequence). The germline V and J ends were trimmed by 0 bases and 0 bases, with 12 bases remaining between them. The CDR3 sequence is CAWSVGDVSSGNTIYF. CDR3 DNA: TGTGCCTGGAGTGTAGGGGATGTCAGCTCTGGAAACACCATATATTTT.

In its sample, this clone was seen a few times. This sequence joins TRBV4-1 and TRBJ1-4, with 9 bases matching TRBD1. Germline V gene sequence: CDR1 MGHRA, CDR2 YSYEKL. With 4 bases clipped from V and 2 bases from J, the junction kept 5 bases outside the gene matches. The CDR3 is 16 amino acids. DNA of the CDR3: TGCGCCAGCAGCCGCGACAGGGGGAGGACTAATGAAAAACTGTTTTTT. This translates into CASSRDRGRTNEKLFF.

The rearrangement uses TRBV7-2 and TRBJ1-1; no firm D call. Trimming shortened V by 6 bases and J by 0 bases, and 8 bases separated the two germline ends. CDR3 length: 13 amino acids. Germline V gives CDR1 SGHTA, CDR2 FQGNSA. DNA of the CDR3: TGTGCCAGCAGTCACACAGTGAACACTGAAGCTTTCTTT. Translation gives CASSHTVNTEAFF.

V gene TRBV3-1 (or the pseudogene TRBV3-2) combines with J gene TRBJ2-7, with D unclear. Trimming took 0 bases from V and 6 from J, leaving 9 bases between them. The CDR3 totals 13 residues. Germline V gene sequence: CDR1 LGHDT, CDR2 YNNKEL (reference sequence). Here the CDR3 reads CASSQDLVTEQYF. CDR3 DNA sequence: TGTGCCAGCAGCCAAGATTTAGTAACCGAGCAGTACTTC.

This CDR3 is CASSPVVQGEQYF. The CDR3 nucleotides are TGTGCCAGCTCACCGGTTGTACAGGGCGAGCAGTACTTC. V usage is TRBV18 and J usage is TRBJ2-7; D may be TRBD1 (6 bases). CDR3 length: 13 residues. Germline CDR1 reads KGHSH; CDR2 reads LQKENI. Trimming removed 3 bases at V and 6 bases at J, with 12 bases between.

The chain employs TRBV10-2 and TRBJ1-2; no clear D gene. The V gene lost 2 bases and the J gene lost 1 base, with 11 bases spanning the gap. Looked up from germline, CDR1 is WSHSY and CDR2 is SAAADI. CDR3 length equals 15 residues. CDR3 residues: CASSEGRSINYGYTF. Written as DNA, the CDR3 is TGCGCCAGCAGTGAGGGCAGGTCCATTAACTATGGCTACACCTTC.

The chain recombines TRBV7-9 with TRBJ2-1, with 11 bases fitting TRBD2. V lost 10 bases and J lost 5; bases outside the gene matches: 13. CDR3 length equals 16 residues. Looked up from germline, CDR1 is SEHNR and CDR2 is FQNEAQ (reference sequence). This CDR3 is CAIQGIGTSGNNEQFF. As DNA, the CDR3 is TGTGCCATTCAAGGTATAGGGACTAGCGGAAACAATGAGCAGTTCTTC.